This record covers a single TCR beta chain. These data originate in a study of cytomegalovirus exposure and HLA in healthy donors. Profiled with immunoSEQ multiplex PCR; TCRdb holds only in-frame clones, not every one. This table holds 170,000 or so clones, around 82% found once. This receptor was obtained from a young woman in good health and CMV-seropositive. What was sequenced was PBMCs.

CDR3: CASSLPSEKLFF. CDR3 coding DNA: TGTGCCAGCAGTCTTCCCAGTGAAAAACTGTTTTTT. The chain combines TRBV7-9 with TRBJ1-4; no firm D call. The CDR3 spans 12 residues. The germline V gene has CDR1 SEHNR and CDR2 FQNEAQ (reference sequence). V was clipped by 6 bases and J by 7 bases, with 9 bases between them. The whole variable domain, remainder taken from reference TRBV7-9 and TRBJ1-4, is DTGVSQNPRHKITKRGQNVTFRCDPISEHNRLYWYRQTLGQGPEFLTYFQNEAQLEKSRLLSDRFSAERPKGSFSTLEIQRTEQGDSAMYLCASSLPSEKLFFGSGTQLSVL.